The 28 T cell receptor beta chains below come from one sample, sequenced in a study of blood T cell repertoires in COVID-19. Sequenced by immunoSEQ multiplex PCR; TCRdb stores in-frame clones only, minus some. Here the sample spans approximately 350,000 clones, roughly 84% being singletons. The sample was PBMCs or T cells enriched from blood (not recorded which). Source of these receptors: a young woman who had recovered from COVID-19.

The chain has TRBV29-1 and TRBJ2-1, with a weak D call TRBD2 (7 bases). Germline values: CDR1 SQVTM, CDR2 ANQGSEA. This CDR3 has 12 amino acids. V lost 5 bases, J lost 6 bases, and 11 bases lay in between. The CDR3 loop is CSVNREGNEQFF. In DNA, the CDR3 is TGCAGCGTTAACAGGGAGGGCAATGAGCAGTTCTTC.

This chain connects TRBV6-5 to TRBJ1-2; 7 bases map to TRBD1. The CDR3 is 16 residues long. Germline CDR1 is MNHEY and CDR2 is SVGAGI. Trimming took 3 bases from V and 5 from J; bases not matched to a gene: 12. CDR3 sequence (DNA): TGTGCCAGCAGTTATTCGGCCCAGGGGGGCTATTATGGCTACACCTTC. This encodes CASSYSAQGGYYGYTF.

This clone was detected once. The chain couples TRBV19 to TRBJ2-7; 10 nucleotides line up with TRBD2. V was clipped by 6 bases and J by 3 bases; unmatched bases: 2. The CDR3 spans 13 residues. Per the germline V gene, CDR1 is LNHDA and CDR2 is SQIVND (reference sequence). CDR3 loop: CASSSGGGYEQYF. CDR3 coding DNA: TGTGCCAGTAGCAGCGGGGGGGGCTACGAGCAGTACTTC.

This clone was seen only a few times. The chain recombines TRBV2 with TRBJ1-1; no clear D. CDR1 is SNHLY, CDR2 FYNNEI, per germline. Deletions cut 3 bases from V and 1 base from J, with 9 bases between. The CDR3 extends over 14 amino acids. CDR3 nucleotides: TGTGCCAGCAGTGACTGGGGAGAGAACACTGAAGCTTTCTTT. The encoded protein is CASSDWGENTEAFF.

The chain carries TRBV6-6 and TRBJ2-2; 13 nucleotides match TRBD2. This CDR3 is 18 amino acids long. Losses at the gene ends were 5 bases for V and 3 bases for J; bases not matched to a gene: 9. In germline, CDR1 is MNHNY, CDR2 SVGAGI (reference sequence). The CDR3 spells CASSRSGLAGAYTGELFF. In nucleotides, the CDR3 is TGTGCCAGCAGTCGTTCAGGACTAGCGGGGGCCTACACCGGGGAGCTGTTTTTT.

This chain uses TRBV29-1 with TRBJ1-1; D might be TRBD1 (6 bases). Trimming left V 6 bases short and J 0 bases short, with 8 bases between. Germline V gene lookup returns CDR1 SQVTM and CDR2 ANQGSEA. The length of the CDR3 is 12 residues. The CDR3 DNA sequence: TGCAGCGTCGGACAGATGAACACTGAAGCTTTCTTT. Amino acid sequence: CSVGQMNTEAFF.

This clone has more than one count but fewer than ten. The chain couples TRBV30 to TRBJ1-5; D remains unclear. The V and J ends lost 0 bases and 2 bases respectively, with 14 bases between them. Germline V CDR1 and CDR2: GTSNPN, SVGIG (reference sequence). This CDR3 has 16 residues. The CDR3 is CAWSVRGSWGNQPQHF. The CDR3 DNA reads as TGTGCCTGGAGTGTACGGGGTAGCTGGGGCAATCAGCCCCAGCATTTT.

This chain connects TRBV27 to TRBJ1-2; 7 nucleotides align to TRBD1. J gave up 4 bases and V 6 bases, and 11 bases lay outside the gene matches. The V gene's germline CDR1 is MNHEY and CDR2 SMNVEV (reference sequence). This CDR3 has 15 amino acids. The CDR3 DNA reads TGTGCCAGCAGGGACGGGACAGCCTCGGGCTATGGCTACACCTTC. It codes for CASRDGTASGYGYTF.

V usage is TRBV18 and J usage is TRBJ2-7; possibly TRBD1 for D (6 bases). Trimming pared 5 bases from V and 7 bases from J, leaving 15 bases between. From germline, CDR1 is KGHSH and CDR2 LQKENI. There are 13 residues in the CDR3. The CDR3 DNA is TGTGCCAGCTCAGGATTACAGGGTCCTGAGCAGTACTTC. Residues: CASSGLQGPEQYF.

Comment on this clone: This CDR3 is also generated by other DNA sequences in the sample. The V and J genes are TRBV5-1 and TRBJ2-5, with 7 bases lining up with TRBD2. There are 13 residues in the CDR3. Germline loops: CDR1 SGHRS, CDR2 YFSETQ. The trim removed 4 bases at V and 2 bases at J, leaving 2 bases unmatched. DNA for the CDR3: TGCGCCAGCAGCCAGGGACTACAAGAGACCCAGTACTTC. Translated: CASSQGLQETQYF.

This chain joins TRBV18 and TRBJ2-2; TRBD1 aligns across 8 bases. Germline V gene sequence: CDR1 KGHSH, CDR2 LQKENI. The CDR3 runs to 14 residues. With 8 bases clipped from V and 10 bases from J, the junction kept 12 bases outside the gene matches. CDR3 region: CASQSRARGPELFF. Written as DNA, the CDR3 is TGTGCCAGCCAATCACGAGCCAGGGGGCCGGAGCTGTTTTTT.

The chain has TRBV19 and TRBJ1-1; 10 bases fit TRBD1. Germline values: CDR1 LNHDA, CDR2 SQIVND (reference sequence). This CDR3 is 15 amino acids long. V trimming: 6 bases; J trimming: 5 bases; junction bases outside the gene matches: 9. In DNA form, the CDR3 reads TGTGCCAGTAGCTCTACCGGACAGGGGGGGACTGAAGCTTTCTTT. Amino acid sequence: CASSSTGQGGTEAFF. The full variable domain, completed using reference TRBV19 and TRBJ1-1, is DGGITQSPKYLFRKEGQNVTLSCEQNLNHDAMYWYRQDPGQGLRLIYYSQIVNDFQKGDIAEGYSVSREKKESFPLTVTSAQKNPTAFYLCASSSTGQGGTEAFFGQGTRLTVV.

The chain carries TRBV14 and TRBJ2-2; 13 positions agree with TRBD2. Germline CDR1 SGHDN, CDR2 FVKESK. Trimming removed 4 bases from V and 6 bases from J; junction bases left unmatched: 5. The length of the CDR3 is 16 residues. CDR3 coding DNA: TGTGCCAGCAGCCCGCTCGGACTAGCGGGAGCCGGGGAGCTGTTTTTT. This gives the protein CASSPLGLAGAGELFF.

J is TRBJ1-1 and V is TRBV28; perhaps TRBD1 as D (6 bases). Between the trimmed V and J ends, which lost 3 bases and 1 base, there was a span of 9 bases. Germline loops: CDR1 MDHEN, CDR2 SYDVKM. This CDR3 comprises 14 residues. Here the CDR3 DNA reads TGTGCCAGCAGTTTCTGGACAGCGAACACTGAAGCTTTCTTT. Its translation is CASSFWTANTEAFF.

The chain links TRBV4-1 to TRBJ2-7; 10 bases are a match to TRBD2. CDR3 length equals 16 residues. CDR1 MGHRA and CDR2 YSYEKL come from the germline V gene. Unmatched junction bases numbered 4, after V lost 0 bases and J lost 2 bases. The CDR3 DNA is TGCGCCAGCAGCCAAGATCCACTAGCGGGGACCTACGAGCAGTACTTC. Amino acids: CASSQDPLAGTYEQYF.

The chain is built from TRBV7-8 and TRBJ1-5; a weak D match, TRBD1 (5 bases). Germline values: CDR1 SGHVS, CDR2 FQNEAQ. The CDR3 loop spans 14 amino acids. V gave up 3 bases and J gave up 7 bases, with 13 bases separating them. CDR3 amino acids: CASSFDSRGQPQHF. CDR3 sequence (DNA): TGTGCCAGCAGCTTTGACAGCCGGGGGCAGCCCCAGCATTTT.

The chain combines TRBV15 with TRBJ1-1; weak D call: TRBD1 (5 bases). Germline loops: CDR1 LNHNV, CDR2 YYDKDF (reference sequence). V shed 0 bases and J shed 2 bases, with 16 bases lying between them. CDR3 length: 17 residues. CDR3 in amino acids: CATSRDIQGHPNTEAFF. For the CDR3, the DNA is TGTGCCACCAGCAGAGATATCCAAGGACACCCAAACACTGAAGCTTTCTTT.

The V and J genes are TRBV27 and TRBJ1-1; 10 bases line up with TRBD1. The ends lost 4 bases at V and 4 bases at J; junction bases unmatched: 0. This CDR3 is 13 amino acids long. Germline V gene sequence: CDR1 MNHEY, CDR2 SMNVEV (reference sequence). CDR3 sequence (DNA): TGTGCCAGCAGTTGGACAGGGGGCACTGAAGCTTTCTTT. Amino acid sequence: CASSWTGGTEAFF.

The chain has TRBV10-3 and TRBJ1-1; 8 positions match TRBD1. The germline V gene encodes CDR1 ENHRY and CDR2 SYGVKD. J lost 3 bases, V lost 2 bases, and 2 bases had no gene match. CDR3 length: 14 residues. The chain's CDR3 is CAISERDRYTEAFF. CDR3 in DNA: TGTGCCATCAGTGAGCGGGACAGGTACACTGAAGCTTTCTTT.

This clone was detected once. The rearrangement joins TRBV7-2 to TRBJ1-5; 9 positions match TRBD1. CDR1 and CDR2 (germline): SGHTA, FQGNSA. V lost 6 bases and J lost 6; bases outside the gene matches: 9. The CDR3 length is 15 residues. The CDR3 protein is CASRSNSDRGQPQHF. CDR3 DNA sequence: TGTGCCAGCAGGTCTAACTCGGACAGGGGTCAGCCCCAGCATTTT.

This clone was counted only a few times. V usage is TRBV7-9 and J usage is TRBJ2-1, with 7 bases that match TRBD2. Germline CDR1 and CDR2: SEHNR and FQNEAQ (reference sequence). The CDR3 is 16 residues long. V lost 5 bases and J lost 2; bases outside the gene matches: 9. The CDR3: CASSPPSGTTYNEQFF. The CDR3 DNA sequence: TGTGCCAGCAGCCCACCGTCGGGGACTACCTACAATGAGCAGTTCTTC.

CDR3 sequence (DNA): TGTGCCTGGAGTGGCGGTCAAGCGCAGTATTTT. It translates to CAWSGGQAQYF. The chain combines TRBV30 with TRBJ2-3; D is unresolved. V was clipped by 1 base and J by 10 bases, with 9 bases between them. CDR1 GTSNPN and CDR2 SVGIG come from the germline V gene (reference sequence). The length of the CDR3 is 11 residues.

CDR3 in DNA: TGTGCCAGCAGCCACGGACAGGGGAGGACTAATGAAAAACTGTTTTTT. Protein: CASSHGQGRTNEKLFF. This chain joins TRBV5-4 and TRBJ1-4, with 9 bases aligning to TRBD1. This CDR3 has 16 amino acids. The J segment lost 2 bases and the V segment lost 4 bases, leaving 6 bases of the junction unmatched. CDR1 SGHNT and CDR2 YYREEE come from the germline V gene (reference sequence).

This chain links TRBV7-3 with TRBJ2-1; D is uncertain. The CDR3 covers 15 residues. From germline, CDR1 is SGHTA and CDR2 FQGTGA. V lost 5 bases and J lost 0, with 11 bases in between. The CDR3 here is CASSPSVSSYNEQFF. Here the CDR3 DNA reads TGTGCCAGCAGCCCAAGCGTCAGCTCCTACAATGAGCAGTTCTTC.

The gene calls are TRBV5-4 and TRBJ1-6; TRBD1 aligns across 8 bases. The CDR3 is 18 amino acids. Germline loops: CDR1 SGHNT, CDR2 YYREEE (reference sequence). After removal of 3 bases from V and 6 bases from J, the junction contained 14 bases not matched to a gene. Here the CDR3 DNA reads TGTGCCAGCAGCTACGCGGGGGCAGGGGGCATTTTTAATTCACCCCTCCACTTT. Protein sequence: CASSYAGAGGIFNSPLHF.

The chain employs TRBV9 and TRBJ2-7, with a tentative D call TRBD2 (6 bases). V shed 0 bases and J shed 0 bases, with 10 bases lying between them. This CDR3 region has 15 residues. Germline CDR1 and CDR2: SGDLS and YYNGEE. The CDR3 nucleotides are TGTGCCAGCAGCGTAGGCGGGGCCAGCTCCTACGAGCAGTACTTC. This codes for CASSVGGASSYEQYF.

The J gene is TRBJ1-1, the V gene TRBV10-3; D might be TRBD1 (6 bases). The V end lost 4 bases, the J end lost 4 bases, and 13 bases lay between the germline ends. The germline V gene encodes CDR1 ENHRY and CDR2 SYGVKD. The CDR3 is 14 residues long. CDR3 in DNA: TGTGCCATCAGTGCAGGGGTGCGGACCACTGAAGCTTTCTTT. Translation: CAISAGVRTTEAFF.

This clone was detected only once. V and J are TRBV4-2 and TRBJ1-2; perhaps TRBD1 as D (5 bases). The V gene lost 1 base and the J gene lost 6 bases, with 9 bases spanning the gap. Looked up from germline, CDR1 is LGHNA and CDR2 is YNFKEQ. The CDR3 is made up of 13 amino acids. The CDR3 DNA sequence: TGTGCCAGCAGCCAAGTAGGCAGGGATGGCTACACCTTC. Its translation: CASSQVGRDGYTF.